The present T cell receptor beta chain was sequenced within a study of cytomegalovirus exposure and HLA in healthy donors (dated by TCRdb to about 2017). Describing the broader study: An earlier analysis of approximately 550 of the donors reported more than 250 Gb of sequence data and 117 million unique TCR beta sequences from about 200 million T cells. An earlier analysis of several hundred of the donors applied high-throughput TCR beta sequencing to assess whether each TCR beta V gene segment acted as functional or pseudogenic. Every discovery cohort repertoire had been produced on one sequencing platform. About 330 gigabases of sequencing data and roughly 81 million unique TCR sequences made up an early release that covered under 750 HLA-typed donors. Along with the approximately 700-subject first cohort, a separate validation cohort of approximately 110 different subjects was used. The number of donors typed differed by locus, with about 629-640 for A, B, C, DRB1 and DQB1, more than 500 for DQA1, about 610 for DPA1, and around 450 for DPB1. The study used immunosequencing to profile the T cell repertoires of 666 subjects and linked those repertoires to cytomegalovirus serostatus. HLA typing covered class I and class II loci at four-digit resolution. The study was designed to test whether signatures of past pathogen exposure could be identified by cataloging public T cell receptors. A later analysis re-examined previously published TCR beta repertoires from 600 to 700 donors and added high-resolution HLA genotyping to investigate patterns of TCR occurrence. In the later analysis, no new phenotypic data were used to find candidate immune exposures; instead, reliance was placed on TCR beta sequences and their occurrence across donors. Among about 400 genotyped donors of the cohort, an average of around 250,000 unique TCR beta nucleotide sequences was sequenced per donor, of which about 18% were non-productive. Roughly five DR-DQ haplotypes were treated as single units for association and clustering because of strong linkage in the cohort. Donor age, sex, ethnicity and CMV serostatus were compiled together with the repertoire data. Among the roughly 400 genotyped donors, about 83% belonged to the genetic ancestry cluster associated with self-reported Caucasian donors. A later genetic analysis took genome-wide SNP genotypes for about 55% of the 666 donors and used that subset as a discovery cohort. High-throughput TCR immunosequencing, statistical association of individual TCRs with disease status, and machine learning were combined to predict cytomegalovirus infection status.

The cohort was made up of 666 healthy bone marrow donors. At the time of sampling, all cohort members were nominally healthy, though unrecorded immune exposures were likely present. The donor was CMV seronegative and was included in the group of under 450 seronegative cohort members. Every donor gave a peripheral blood sample, and the peripheral blood mononuclear cells from that sample were used for TCR beta sequencing. The Qiagen DNeasy Blood Extraction Kit was used to extract genomic DNA from the blood cell samples. Trimming removed 5 bases from V and 6 bases from J, leaving 17 bases between the germline ends. CDR1 and CDR2 were assigned from the germline V gene as MDHEN and SYDVKM. There are 14 amino acids in the CDR3, from cysteine to phenylalanine inclusive. The sequence is cut down to CDR3 DNA, 42 bases in frame from base 1. Summary of the overall study and its limitations: Across donors, most TCR sequences were observed very rarely, whereas some public TCRs were present in many individuals. A total of 150 or so TCR beta chains were listed by the study as associated with cytomegalovirus. In vitro tests confirmed that a few of the cytomegalovirus-associated TCR beta chains recognize cytomegalovirus antigens. An earlier analysis of roughly 570 of the donors showed that most TCR beta V segments appeared in productive rearrangements either about 87% or about 30% of the time, which broadly matched IMGT annotations. Because counts were too low, under 20 rarely observed V segments, including chromosome 9 orphons, were left out of the earlier analysis of approximately 500 of the donors. The presence/absence analyses assumed that sequencing depth was roughly uniform across donors, and that assumption may not be true. Some IMGT-functional V segments, including TRBV6-2 and TRBV6-3, could not be told apart with the 87-base-pair reads, so those segments were excluded. Cytomegalovirus status was reported to be diagnosed by the classifier with high specificity and sensitivity in both the original and validation cohorts. A further reported finding was that TCR beta sequences accurately predicted the HLA-A and HLA-B alleles for most subjects in the first cohort. Linkage disequilibrium might explain the correlated functional status among segregating V segments, but an unknown experimental factor could not be ruled out. The sequencing pipeline was judged likely to have produced a cluster of highly shared sequence variants as a technical artifact. Several of the top co-occurrence clusters appeared to be linked to parvovirus B19, influenza, CMV and Epstein-Barr virus, according to a later analysis. Only TCR beta chains were sequenced in this cohort, and the absence of alpha or paired-chain data limited detectable features. According to a later analysis, most CMV-associated TCR beta chains appeared to be HLA-restricted, and the HLA associations seemed to be driven largely by CMV exposure. In a later analysis, the rate of TCR association differed among HLA loci, with DRB1 alleles having the most associated TCRs and HLA-C alleles having the fewest. Immune exposure information for the cohort was limited to CMV serostatus. HLA typing was unavailable for some donors at each locus, so association tests used only the typed subset. When HLA alleles, especially DR and DQ, strongly co-occurred, attributing TCR associations to individual alleles was difficult. Specific HLA alleles were associated with around 18,000 TCR beta sequences at a false discovery rate of 0.05 in a later analysis. In a later genetic analysis, fewer N-insertions in productive TCRs were reported among donors in an Asian-associated ancestry cluster than the 666-donor mean. An association between a missense DCLRE1C variant and V-gene and J-gene trimming of TCR beta chains was found in a later genetic analysis and replicated in an independent cohort. A later analysis found that HLA-associated TCR beta chains were more clonally expanded and had lower generation probabilities than equally common non-associated chains. It was suggested by the authors that the approach could potentially be generalized to other disease states and immunological phenotypes.

On this clone itself: Its antigen specificity is not known. Qualities for individual bases were not recorded, and no much larger clone is one base off.

The method behind the library was the immunoSEQ multiplex PCR assay. A mixture of 60 forward primers for TCR Vbeta segments and 13 reverse primers for TCR Jbeta segments was used in the multiplex PCR. Amplification of the CDR3 region of rearranged TCR beta genes was performed with a multiplex PCR assay on genomic DNA. Amplified TCR beta libraries were sequenced as 87-base-pair reads on the Illumina HiSeq System. In the authors' own workflow: A later analysis tallied some 79 million unique TCR beta chains across the 660 or so repertoires, and approximately 9.9 million of those chains were shared by two or more donors. To remove PCR and sequencing errors, raw reads were error-corrected and collapsed into unique sequences using a nearest-neighbor algorithm that merged closely related sequences. To assign V, D and J gene segments, CDR3 sequences were aligned to IMGT reference sequences. For a sequence to be retained, a match of at least six nucleotides was required to both a V gene segment and a J gene segment. Rearrangements were classified as productive when the CDR3 lacked stop codons and remained in frame with V and J, and all other rearrangements were classified as non-productive. Following IMGT convention, CDR3 was defined as the stretch from the second conserved V-encoded cysteine up to the conserved J-encoded phenylalanine. In an earlier analysis of some 550 of the donors, sequences lacking an unambiguous match to a single V gene segment were excluded. In an earlier analysis of approximately 590 of the donors, V segments were called functional above 56.7% productive rearrangements and were called segregating when the between-donor standard deviation exceeded 5%. A statistical classification framework was built for diagnosing cytomegalovirus status from the catalog of TCR beta chain sequences. In a later analysis, TCR nucleotide sequences were compared against IMGT/GENE-DB human TR gene sequences so that V and J genes could be assigned. The TCRdist pipeline was used in a later analysis to assign CDR3 sequences and most-parsimonious VDJ recombination scenarios. In a later analysis, every TCR beta chain was defined by the combination of its CDR3 amino acid sequence and its V-gene family, and reads without a unique V-gene family were dropped. To address suspected cross-contamination and a sequencing artifact, a later analysis removed around 600 highly shared, low-generation-probability nucleotide sequences. In a later analysis, a clonal expansion index for each public chain was calculated from normalized within-repertoire ranks of inferred template counts. In a later analysis, generation probabilities were computed using a VDJ recombination model fitted to out-of-frame rearrangements, and the results were checked against IGoR. In a later analysis, TCR-TCR, TCR-HLA and TCR-CMV co-occurrence was scored with hypergeometric tests, and a repertoire-size bias correction was applied to TCR pairs. To estimate false discovery rates, a later analysis permuted the HLA or CMV assignments 20 times. In a later analysis, co-occurring TCRs were grouped using DBSCAN, with TCRdist sequence similarity added in when clustering inside HLA-allele-positive subsets. Co-occurrence clustering excluded repertoires with fewer than 30,000 or more than 120,000 public chains, plus five with anomalous nucleotide sharing. Imported from immuneACCESS, the table was reduced by TCRdb to in-frame sequences with V and J called. These copies leave out some clones; in studies compared against another copy, an unresolved V gene accounts for under half, and the cause of the remainder is not known. Clone size and the V and J calls come from that table; the DNA yielded D and trimming. For this sample there are approximately 140,000 clones; 70% to 80% appear just once. The ten largest clones capture 4.5% to 6.5% of the sample.

The sequence links TRBV28 to TRBJ2-7; a tentative D call is TRBD1 (5 bases match). The sequenced material came from PBMCs. This TCR derives from a male donor in good health and CMV-seronegative. The nucleotide sequence is given as TGTGCCAGCAGTCGCCACAATGGACAAGGCGAGCAGTACTTC. Its coded protein is CASSRHNGQGEQYF. The CDR3 plus the reference TRBV28 and TRBJ2-7 genes for the other parts give the full variable domain: DVKVTQSSRYLVKRTGEKVFLECVQDMDHENMFWYRQDPGLGLRLIYFSYDVKMKEKGDIPEGYSVSREKKERFSLILESASTNQTSMYLCASSRHNGQGEQYFGPGTRLTVT.